Listed below are T cell receptor beta chains from one sample, sequenced in a study of liver allograft versus peripheral blood T cells. TCRdb fed the reads into MiXCR, producing one record per CDR3 protein. This table has over 15,000 distinct CDR3 sequences, 20% to 25% appearing once. These receptor sequences come from a human patient who had a liver transplant. The graft donor may account for some of the T cells. The CDR3 runs from the conserved cysteine through the conserved F or W. D genes are given only for firm matches. Clone size is not always given. Where it is, it says once, few, many or a class for expanded clones.

- | TRBJ2-3 | TRBV12-3/TRBV12-4 | - | CASSPDTQYF | TGTGCCAGCAGTCCCGATACGCAGTATTTT
- | TRBJ2-2 | TRBV30 | few | CAWGTGELFF | TGTGCCTGGGGGACAGGGGAGCTGTTTTTT
- | TRBJ1-6 | TRBV5-4 | many | CASSLAEDYNSPLHF | TGTGCCAGCAGCTTGGCGGAGGATTATAATTCACCCCTCCACTTT
- | TRBJ1-1 | TRBV5-6 | medium-sized | CASSLTGRSEAFF | TGTGCCAGCAGCTTGACAGGGAGGTCTGAAGCTTTCTTT
- | TRBJ2-5 | TRBV6-1 | - | CASSASGGWGATQYF | TGTGCCAGCAGTGCGTCGGGGGGCTGGGGCGCGACCCAGTACTTC
TRBD1 | TRBJ1-2 | TRBV2 | few | CASRGTGSGYTF | TGTGCCAGCAGGGGGACAGGGTCGGGCTACACCTTC
- | TRBJ2-6 | TRBV29-1 | medium-sized | CSVMDHSGANVLTF | TGCAGCGTTATGGATCACTCTGGGGCCAACGTCCTGACTTTC
- | TRBJ2-5 | TRBV19 | - | CASSIQGETQYF | TGTGCCAGTAGTATACAGGGAGAGACCCAGTACTTC
- | TRBJ2-3 | TRBV28 | many | CASRTNSYRVVGTDTQYF | TGTGCCAGCAGAACCAATTCGTACAGGGTGGTTGGTACAGATACGCAGTATTTT
- | TRBJ2-5 | TRBV18 | many | CASSPQQGVEETQYF | TGTGCCAGCTCCCCTCAACAAGGGGTGGAGGAGACCCAGTACTTC
- | TRBJ2-4 | TRBV28 | few | CASSPGSLGQNIQYF | TGTGCCAGCAGCCCAGGGTCTCTCGGCCAAAACATTCAGTACTTC
- | TRBJ2-5 | TRBV24-1 | - | CATSDKRDTSVRLETQYF | TGTGCCACCAGTGACAAACGGGACACCAGCGTTCGACTAGAGACCCAGTACTTC
TRBD1 | TRBJ2-5 | TRBV6-5 | - | CASRQDRGGETQYF | TGTGCCAGCAGGCAGGACAGGGGCGGGGAGACCCAGTACTTC
- | TRBJ2-2 | TRBV27 | medium-sized | CASSSQARVGTGELFF | TGTGCCAGCAGTTCCCAGGCCAGGGTGGGCACCGGGGAGCTGTTTTTT
- | TRBJ2-1 | TRBV5-6 | - | CASSFSGTYNEQFF | TGTGCCAGCAGCTTTAGCGGTACCTACAATGAGCAGTTCTTC
TRBD2 | TRBJ2-1 | TRBV6-6 | - | CASSYGLSGSSYNEQFF | TGTGCCAGCAGTTACGGATTAAGCGGGAGCTCCTACAATGAGCAGTTCTTC
- | TRBJ2-6 | TRBV9 | - | CASSVGHPGGANVLTF | TGTGCCAGCAGCGTAGGACACCCTGGAGGGGCCAACGTCCTGACTTTC
- | TRBJ1-1 | TRBV18 | medium-sized | CASSPEFTEAFF | TGTGCCAGCTCACCGGAGTTCACTGAAGCTTTCTTT
- | TRBJ1-1 | TRBV9 | - | CASSVDEGSSRTEAFF | TGTGCCAGCAGCGTAGATGAGGGCAGCAGCAGAACTGAAGCTTTCTTT
- | TRBJ1-5 | TRBV13 | - | CASSPGADGGNQPQHF | TGTGCCAGCAGCCCTGGGGCAGATGGGGGGAATCAGCCCCAGCATTTT
- | TRBJ2-7 | TRBV18 | many | CASSPFRDRTYEQYF | TGTGCCAGCTCACCCTTCCGGGACCGTACCTACGAGCAGTACTTC
TRBD2 | TRBJ2-1 | TRBV20-1 | few | CSARESLAGGSYNEQFF | TGCAGTGCTAGAGAAAGCCTAGCGGGAGGCTCCTACAATGAGCAGTTCTTC
TRBD1 | TRBJ1-1 | TRBV19 | many | CASSIVAGGYTEAFF | TGTGCCAGTAGTATAGTAGCAGGGGGCTACACTGAAGCTTTCTTT
- | TRBJ2-7 | TRBV6-2/TRBV6-3 | - | CASGSYEQYF | TGTGCCAGCGGGTCCTACGAGCAGTACTTC
- | TRBJ1-6 | TRBV28 | many | CASSRDVLNSPLHF | TGTGCCAGCAGCAGGGACGTCCTTAATTCACCCCTCCACTTT
- | TRBJ2-1 | TRBV7-3 | - | CASSLFGAANSYNEQFF | TGTGCCAGCAGCTTATTCGGGGCAGCGAACTCCTACAATGAGCAGTTCTTC
TRBD2 | TRBJ2-5 | TRBV7-9 | many | CASSLEWASGDSQYF | TGTGCCAGCAGCTTAGAATGGGCTAGCGGGGATAGCCAGTACTTC
TRBD2 | TRBJ2-3 | TRBV28 | many | CASSLLSLGQRGGTDTQYF | TGTGCCAGCAGTTTACTCTCCCTAGGCCAGCGGGGGGGCACAGATACGCAGTATTTT
- | TRBJ1-1 | TRBV7-9 | once | CASSLKFTVNTEAFF | TGTGCCAGCAGCTTAAAGTTTACAGTGAACACTGAAGCTTTCTTT
- | TRBJ2-3 | TRBV6-5 | few | CASRRAVNRDTQYF | TGTGCCAGCCGGAGGGCCGTTAACAGAGATACGCAGTATTTT
TRBD1 | TRBJ1-1 | TRBV13 | many | CASSSGGWDRGPNTEAFF | TGTGCCAGCAGCTCGGGAGGATGGGACAGGGGGCCGAACACTGAAGCTTTCTTT
- | TRBJ2-7 | TRBV30 | - | CAWSITGKEQYF | TGTGCCTGGAGTATAACAGGGAAAGAGCAGTACTTC
- | TRBJ1-5 | TRBV7-2 | few | CASSTAPGNTVNQPQHF | TGTGCCAGCAGCACCGCCCCCGGGAACACTGTCAATCAGCCCCAGCATTTT
- | TRBJ2-7 | TRBV6-6 | few | CASTQGYEQYF | TGTGCCAGCACCCAGGGGTACGAGCAGTACTTC
TRBD1 | TRBJ1-1 | TRBV12-3/TRBV12-4 | - | CASRDREGTEAFF | TGTGCCAGCAGGGACAGGGAGGGAACTGAAGCTTTCTTT
TRBD2 | TRBJ2-1 | TRBV20-1 | once | CSAALAGRADEQFF | TGCAGTGCAGCACTAGCGGGGCGGGCGGACGAGCAGTTCTTC
TRBD1 | TRBJ1-4 | TRBV6-5 | many | CASSYGTAKGEKLFF | TGTGCCAGCAGTTACGGGACAGCCAAAGGGGAAAAACTGTTTTTT
- | TRBJ2-1 | TRBV5-4 | - | CASSLGGGEQFF | TGTGCCAGCAGCTTGGGGGGAGGTGAGCAGTTCTTC
TRBD1 | TRBJ2-2 | TRBV24-1 | medium-sized | CATSDTRQGAFTGELFF | TGTGCCACCAGTGATACTCGACAGGGGGCCTTCACCGGGGAGCTGTTTTTT
TRBD1 | TRBJ2-7 | TRBV6-5 | few | CASSPDRGRTYEQYF | TGTGCCAGCAGTCCGGACAGGGGCCGGACCTACGAGCAGTACTTC
- | TRBJ1-5 | TRBV18 | medium-sized | CASSPSLGGNQPQHF | TGTGCCAGCTCACCTTCCCTGGGTGGCAATCAGCCCCAGCATTTT
- | TRBJ1-2 | TRBV5-4 | many | CATRKTGTNYGYTF | TGTGCCACTCGAAAGACGGGCACTAACTATGGCTACACCTTC
- | TRBJ2-2 | TRBV15 | many | CATSSKNTGELFF | TGTGCCACCAGCAGCAAGAACACCGGGGAGCTGTTTTTT
TRBD2 | TRBJ2-1 | TRBV30 | - | CAWRGTSGLDEQFF | TGTGCCTGGAGGGGGACTAGCGGGTTGGATGAGCAGTTCTTC
TRBD1 | TRBJ1-2 | TRBV18 | medium-sized | CASSPTGGDYGYTF | TGTGCCAGCTCACCGACAGGGGGGGACTATGGCTACACCTTC
- | TRBJ2-7 | TRBV19 | - | CASRGGSSYEQYF | TGTGCCAGCCGAGGAGGGTCCTCCTACGAGCAGTACTTC
- | TRBJ2-6 | TRBV28 | - | CASSLGAGGGSGANVLTF | TGTGCCAGCAGTTTGGGGGCCGGGGGCGGCTCTGGGGCCAACGTCCTGACTTTC
- | TRBJ2-2 | TRBV30 | few | CAWNQMHTGELFF | TGTGCCTGGAACCAGATGCACACCGGGGAGCTGTTTTTT
- | TRBJ1-4 | TRBV19 | many | CASRAAGSTNEKLFF | TGTGCCAGTAGGGCGGCAGGGTCAACTAATGAAAAACTGTTTTTT